These 8 T cell receptor beta chains originate from one sample sequenced in a study of T-cell reconstitution after alpha-beta-depleted transplantation in children. Preparation of the TCRbeta library used unique molecular identifiers. TCRdb processed the PCR reads anew with MiXCR; each CDR3 protein has one entry. Altogether 700,000 to 850,000 distinct CDR3 sequences are present, about 15% being singletons, with the ten largest covering roughly 5%. Here the sequenced sample was PBMCs, mostly from graft donor cells, taken 360 days after TCRalphabeta/CD19-depleted stem cell transplant. Receptor source: a male patient aged 10 to 17 who had a stem cell transplant for acute lymphoblastic leukemia, so the T cells may come from the graft donor.

This clonotype was counted at least ten times. V gene TRBV30 combines with J gene TRBJ2-1, with 9 positions matching TRBD1. CDR1 is GTSNPN and CDR2 is SVGIG in the germline V gene (reference sequence). CDR3 size: 15 residues. Trimming at V came to 5 bases and at J to 9 bases, leaving 14 bases not matched to a gene. Written as DNA, the CDR3 is TGTGCCTGGGGCGAACCCGGGACAGGGAGTGTTGAGCAGTTCTTC. It encodes CAWGEPGTGSVEQFF.

The CDR3 protein is CASSSLARSIPLYNEQFF. CDR3 in DNA: TGTGCCAGCAGCTCCCTTGCGAGGAGCATCCCCCTTTACAATGAGCAGTTCTTC. The chain employs TRBV11-1 and TRBJ2-1; D unclear. The CDR3 loop spans 18 amino acids. The germline CDR1 and CDR2 sequences are SGHAT and FQDESV (reference sequence). Trimming left V 4 bases short and J 4 bases short, with 23 bases between. Looking up the rest from reference TRBV11-1 and TRBJ2-1 gives the full variable domain: EAEVAQSPRYKITEKSQAVAFWCDPISGHATLYWYRQILGQGPELLVQFQDESVVDDSQLPKDRFSAERLKGVDSTLKIQPAELGDSAMYLCASSSLARSIPLYNEQFFGPGTRLTVL.

This clonotype appeared a single time. The rearrangement joins TRBV20-1 to TRBJ2-1, with D tentatively TRBD1 or TRBD2 (5 bases each). Germline V gene sequence: CDR1 DFQATT, CDR2 SNEGSKA (reference sequence). This CDR3 has 15 residues. The CDR3 region is CFWGLAPGSYNEQFF. The CDR3 DNA reads as TGCTTCTGGGGCCTAGCTCCGGGCTCCTACAATGAGCAGTTCTTC.

As concerns this clonotype: This is likely a read error, given that the CDR3 carries no conserved phenylalanine or tryptophan at its end. The chain carries TRBV12-3 or TRBV12-4 and TRBJ2-7; 11 bases line up with TRBD1. V shed 5 bases and J 6 bases; nucleotides not matched to a gene: 6. The CDR3 contains 14 residues. CDR3 sequence (DNA): TGTGCCAGCAGTACCGGGACAGGGGGGACCGAGCAGTACTGC. As protein: CASSTGTGGTEQYC.

This clonotype was seen repeatedly, ten times or more. This chain joins TRBV4-1 and TRBJ2-7; TRBD2 agrees at 10 bases. The germline V gene has CDR1 MGHRA and CDR2 YSYEKL. The CDR3 is 14 amino acids. Trimming took 4 bases from V and 3 from J; bases not matched to a gene: 3. In nucleotides, the CDR3 is TGCGCCAGCAGCCTCGGGACTAGCGACTACGAGCAGTACTTC. Protein sequence: CASSLGTSDYEQYF.

This clonotype was seen only a few times. The chain uses TRBV4-1 and TRBJ2-1; weak D call: TRBD2 (5 bases). CDR3 length: 16 amino acids. Trimming took 4 bases from V and 1 from J, leaving 14 bases between them. Germline CDR1 is MGHRA and CDR2 is YSYEKL. The CDR3: CASSLGRGLSYNEQFF. In nucleotides, the CDR3 is TGCGCCAGCAGCCTCGGGCGCGGGCTATCCTACAATGAGCAGTTCTTC.

This clonotype appeared a few times. The chain links TRBV3-1 to TRBJ2-1; 7 bases match TRBD2. The germline V gene has CDR1 LGHDT and CDR2 YNNKEL (reference sequence). The ends lost 3 bases at V and 6 bases at J; junction bases unmatched: 11. The CDR3 extends over 16 amino acids. CDR3 in DNA: TGTGCCAGCAGCCACAGCCGGGGGGAGAGGGGCAATGAGCAGTTCTTC. It is translated as CASSHSRGERGNEQFF.

The CDR3 loop is CASSHRGGVNTGELFF. Here the CDR3 DNA reads TGTGCCAGCAGCCACAGGGGCGGCGTGAACACCGGGGAGCTGTTTTTT. V gene TRBV9 combines with J gene TRBJ2-2; 7 bases map to TRBD1. The germline V gene has CDR1 SGDLS and CDR2 YYNGEE. CDR3 length: 16 amino acids. Germline trimming cut 4 bases from V and 1 base from J; bases unmatched to any gene: 7.